This paragraph covers one T cell receptor beta chain sequence. The antigen is unknown. This sample stems from a study of blood T cell dynamics during melanoma immunotherapy. Study results and limitations: At W3, later disease-control patients showed bifurcated PBMC repertoire changes, unlike progressors.

The time point: pre-treatment baseline. Prior systemic cancer therapy, immunosuppressant use and other active malignancies excluded patients. Each bulk PBMC sample had roughly 350 ng DNA loaded. TCRdb's table, derived via immunoSEQ multiplex PCR, lists solely in-frame clones and lacks some. This table has roughly 15,000 clones, 85% to 90% appearing once. The CDR3 is 15 residues long. Germline V CDR1 and CDR2: SGDLS, YYNGEE. The V end was cut by 0 bases, the J end by 5 bases, with 14 bases between. V usage is TRBV9 and J usage is TRBJ2-5; D uncertain. The TCR sequence derives from a human donor with melanoma. The source was blood, collected from a patient treated with checkpoint blockade. The CDR3 coding sequence is TGTGCCAGCAGCGTAGACGCACGGATACTTGAGACCCAGTACTTC. Amino acids: CASSVDARILETQYF.